Listed below are T cell receptor beta chains from one sample, sequenced in a study of cytomegalovirus exposure and HLA in healthy donors. The data were produced by immunoSEQ multiplex PCR, yet TCRdb's version contains in-frame clones alone and is incomplete. The sample lists around 190,000 clones, around 88% occurring once. The sample taken for sequencing was PBMCs. These receptors were obtained from a woman under 30 in good health and CMV-seronegative. CDR3s include the opening cysteine and the closing phenylalanine or tryptophan. The D gene is left open where the match is weak. The listing skips clone size in some rows; elsewhere it reads once, few, many or a size class.

CDR3nt | CDR3aa | j_gene | d_gene | v_gene | abundance
TGTGCCAGCAGCTCAAGACAGGGAGGATACACTGAAGCTTTCTTT | CASSSRQGGYTEAFF | TRBJ1-1 | TRBD1 | TRBV7-9 | .
TGTGCCAGCAGCTTAGTCAGGGGTAGTGTAACTAATGAAAAACTGTTTTTT | CASSLVRGSVTNEKLFF | TRBJ1-4 | . | TRBV7-9 | .
TGCGCCAGCAGGCCAGGGTCCTCTGGGGCCAACGTCCTGACTTTC | CASRPGSSGANVLTF | TRBJ2-6 | . | TRBV5-1 | .
TGTGCCAGTAGTCAACGCGGCTCGGGGGAGACCCAGTACTTC | CASSQRGSGETQYF | TRBJ2-5 | . | TRBV19 | .
TGTGCCAGCAGCCTCCGTCTCCCAGATGAGCAGTTCTTC | CASSLRLPDEQFF | TRBJ2-1 | . | TRBV7-7 | .
TGTGCCAGCACCAGGACAGGGGAGAACATTCAGTACTTC | CASTRTGENIQYF | TRBJ2-4 | TRBD1 | TRBV27 | .
TGCGCCAGCAGCCAAGACCCCGGGACAGTTAATGAAAAACTGTTTTTT | CASSQDPGTVNEKLFF | TRBJ1-4 | TRBD1 | TRBV4-1 | once
TGTGCCAGCAGCGTAGCCGGCGGAGGCTACACCTTC | CASSVAGGGYTF | TRBJ1-2 | . | TRBV9 | .
TGTGCCAGCATGGAACGGGTTCTGAGCTCCTACAATGAGCAGTTCTTC | CASMERVLSSYNEQFF | TRBJ2-1 | . | TRBV2 | .
TGCGCCAGCAGCGGCGGGACTAGCGGGAGGTTATACGAGCAGTACTTC | CASSGGTSGRLYEQYF | TRBJ2-7 | TRBD2 | TRBV5-1 | .
TGTGCCAGCAGTTTAACCCCCCCCGGGACAGGGGTGAACACTGAAGCTTTCTTT | CASSLTPPGTGVNTEAFF | TRBJ1-1 | TRBD1 | TRBV27 | .
TGTGCCTCCAGTGGGGGCTTAGCCTACGAGCAGTACTTC | CASSGGLAYEQYF | TRBJ2-7 | . | TRBV2 | few
TGTGCCAGCAGTGAGAGTTCTAGGAATACGCAGTATTTT | CASSESSRNTQYF | TRBJ2-3 | . | TRBV6-1 | .
TGTGCCAGCAGCTCACATCCAGGACTAGCAGATTACAATGAGCAGTTCTTC | CASSSHPGLADYNEQFF | TRBJ2-1 | TRBD2 | TRBV5-4 | .
TGTGCCAGCAGCTCTGGACTAGCGGGGGGTCCCACAGATACGCAGTATTTT | CASSSGLAGGPTDTQYF | TRBJ2-3 | TRBD2 | TRBV5-6 | .
TGTGCCAGCAGCGTAGAGACGACAGTTCGGAAAGAGACCCAGTACTTC | CASSVETTVRKETQYF | TRBJ2-5 | . | TRBV9 | .
TGTGCCAGCAGCCGTGCCCGGGAAAAACTGTTTTTT | CASSRAREKLFF | TRBJ1-4 | . | TRBV7-6 | once
TGCGCCAGCAGCCAAGGGACACCCCCCTACGAGCAGTACTTC | CASSQGTPPYEQYF | TRBJ2-7 | . | TRBV5-1 | .
TGTGCCAGCAGCCCGGGTGGCGACAGGGGAGTCAGAAGGGAGCAGTACTTC | CASSPGGDRGVRREQYF | TRBJ2-7 | TRBD1 | TRBV5-6 | .
TGTGCCAGCAGCTTAGCGGGGGGGTTCACAGATACGCAGTATTTT | CASSLAGGFTDTQYF | TRBJ2-3 | TRBD2 | TRBV11-3 | once
TGTGCCAGTCTTCCGGGACTAGCCAATGAGCAGTTCTTC | CASLPGLANEQFF | TRBJ2-1 | TRBD2 | TRBV6-1 | .
TGTGCCAGCAGCTTAGCGCTCGACAGGGGGAGGCATGGCTACACCTTC | CASSLALDRGRHGYTF | TRBJ1-2 | TRBD1 | TRBV7-9 | .
TGTGCCAGCAGCTCGTTAGCGGGTAACACCGGGGAGCTGTTTTTT | CASSSLAGNTGELFF | TRBJ2-2 | TRBD2 | TRBV14 | .
TGTGCCAGCAGTGACTCGGAGGAAACAGATACGCAGTATTTT | CASSDSEETDTQYF | TRBJ2-3 | . | TRBV6-4 | .
TGTGCCAGCAGCTTAGGTACTAGCGACGGTTACAATGAGCAGTTCTTC | CASSLGTSDGYNEQFF | TRBJ2-1 | TRBD2 | TRBV11-2 | .
TGTGCCAGCAGCCCACTCGGGGGATCTACTTCCTATGGCTACACCTTC | CASSPLGGSTSYGYTF | TRBJ1-2 | . | TRBV7-9 | .
TGTGCCAGCAGCGAGGACAGGGACACTGAAGCTTTCTTT | CASSEDRDTEAFF | TRBJ1-1 | TRBD1 | TRBV11-3 | .